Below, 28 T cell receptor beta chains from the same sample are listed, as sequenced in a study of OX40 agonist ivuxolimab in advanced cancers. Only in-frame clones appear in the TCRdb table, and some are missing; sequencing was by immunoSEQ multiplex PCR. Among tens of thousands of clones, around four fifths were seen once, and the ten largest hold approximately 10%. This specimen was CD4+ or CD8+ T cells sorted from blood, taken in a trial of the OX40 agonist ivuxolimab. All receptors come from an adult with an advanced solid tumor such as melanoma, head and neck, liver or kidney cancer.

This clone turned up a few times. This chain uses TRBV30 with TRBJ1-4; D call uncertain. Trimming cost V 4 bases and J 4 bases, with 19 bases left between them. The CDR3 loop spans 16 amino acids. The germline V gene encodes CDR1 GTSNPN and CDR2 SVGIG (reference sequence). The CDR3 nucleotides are TGTGCCTGGAAGAGCCGGCTAGGGTTTGGTAATGAAAAACTGTTTTTT. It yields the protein CAWKSRLGFGNEKLFF.

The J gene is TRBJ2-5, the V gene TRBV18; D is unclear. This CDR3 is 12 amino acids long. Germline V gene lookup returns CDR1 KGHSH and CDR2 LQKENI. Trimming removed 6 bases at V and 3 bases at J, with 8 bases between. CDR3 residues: CASSLDEETQYF. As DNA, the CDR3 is TGTGCCAGCTCTCTCGATGAAGAGACCCAGTACTTC.

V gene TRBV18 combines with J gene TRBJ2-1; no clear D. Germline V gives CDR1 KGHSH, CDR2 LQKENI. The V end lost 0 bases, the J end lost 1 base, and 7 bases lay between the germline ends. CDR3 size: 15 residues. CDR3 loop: CASSPPDLSYNEQFF. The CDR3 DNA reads TGTGCCAGCTCACCACCGGATCTGTCCTACAATGAGCAGTTCTTC.

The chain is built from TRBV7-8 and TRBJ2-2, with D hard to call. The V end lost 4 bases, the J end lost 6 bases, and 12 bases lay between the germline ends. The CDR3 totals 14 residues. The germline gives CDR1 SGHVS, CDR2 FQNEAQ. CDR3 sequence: CASSYGSPPGELFF. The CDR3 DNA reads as TGTGCCAGCAGCTACGGCAGTCCCCCCGGGGAGCTGTTTTTT.

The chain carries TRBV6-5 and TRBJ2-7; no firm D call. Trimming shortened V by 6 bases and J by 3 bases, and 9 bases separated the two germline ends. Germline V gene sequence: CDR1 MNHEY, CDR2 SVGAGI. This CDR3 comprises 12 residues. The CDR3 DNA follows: TGTGCCAGCAGCCCCCTTTACTACGAGCAGTACTTC. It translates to CASSPLYYEQYF.

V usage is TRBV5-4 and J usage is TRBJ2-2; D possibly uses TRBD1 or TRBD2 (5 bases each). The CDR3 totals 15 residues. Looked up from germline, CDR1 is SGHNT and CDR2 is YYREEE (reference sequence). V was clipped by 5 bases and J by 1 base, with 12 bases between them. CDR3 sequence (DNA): TGTGCCAGCAGTTCAGGGACGGAGAACACCGGGGAGCTGTTTTTT. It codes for CASSSGTENTGELFF.

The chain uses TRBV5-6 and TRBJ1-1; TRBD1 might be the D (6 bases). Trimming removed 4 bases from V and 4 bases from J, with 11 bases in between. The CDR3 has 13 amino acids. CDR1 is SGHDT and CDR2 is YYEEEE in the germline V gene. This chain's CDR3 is CASSRVGGTEAFF. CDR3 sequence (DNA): TGTGCCAGCAGCCGCGTAGGGGGCACTGAAGCTTTCTTT.

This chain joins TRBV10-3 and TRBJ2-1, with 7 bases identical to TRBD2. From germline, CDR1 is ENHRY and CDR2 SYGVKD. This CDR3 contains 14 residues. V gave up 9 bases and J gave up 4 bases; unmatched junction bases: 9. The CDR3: CAIGGLADYNEQFF. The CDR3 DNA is TGTGCCATTGGAGGGCTAGCGGATTACAATGAGCAGTTCTTC.

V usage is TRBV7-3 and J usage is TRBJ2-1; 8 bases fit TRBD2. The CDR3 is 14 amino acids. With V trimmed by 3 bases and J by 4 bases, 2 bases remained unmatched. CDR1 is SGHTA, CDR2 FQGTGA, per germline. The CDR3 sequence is CASSLAGGYNEQFF. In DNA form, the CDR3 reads TGTGCCAGCAGCTTGGCGGGAGGTTACAATGAGCAGTTCTTC.

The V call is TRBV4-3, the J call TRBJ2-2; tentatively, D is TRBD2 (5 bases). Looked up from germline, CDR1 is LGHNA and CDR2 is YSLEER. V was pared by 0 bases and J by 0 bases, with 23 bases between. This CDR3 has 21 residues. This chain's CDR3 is CASSQDRGGLGRIANTGELFF. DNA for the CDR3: TGCGCCAGCAGCCAAGATCGAGGCGGGCTAGGGCGAATCGCGAACACCGGGGAGCTGTTTTTT.

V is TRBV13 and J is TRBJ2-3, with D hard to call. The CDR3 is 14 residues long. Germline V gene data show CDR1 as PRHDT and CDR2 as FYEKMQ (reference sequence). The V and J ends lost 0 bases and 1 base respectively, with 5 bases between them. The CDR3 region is CASSLGYGTDTQYF. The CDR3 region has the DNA TGTGCCAGCAGCTTAGGGTACGGCACAGATACGCAGTATTTT. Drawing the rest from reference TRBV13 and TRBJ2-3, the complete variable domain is AAGVIQSPRHLIKEKRETATLKCYPIPRHDTVYWYQQGPGQDPQFLISFYEKMQSDKGSIPDRFSAQQFSDYHSELNMSSLELGDSALYFCASSLGYGTDTQYFGPGTRLTVL.

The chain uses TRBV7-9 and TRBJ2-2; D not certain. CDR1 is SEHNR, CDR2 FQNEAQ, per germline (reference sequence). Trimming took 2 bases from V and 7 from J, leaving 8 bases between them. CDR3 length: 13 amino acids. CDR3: CASSLLTGGELFF. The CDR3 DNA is TGTGCCAGCAGCTTACTGACCGGCGGGGAGCTGTTTTTT.

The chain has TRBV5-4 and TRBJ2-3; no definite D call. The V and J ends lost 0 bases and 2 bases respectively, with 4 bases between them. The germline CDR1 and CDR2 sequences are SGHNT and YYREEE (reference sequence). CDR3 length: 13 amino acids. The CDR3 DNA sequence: TGTGCCAGCAGCTTGGGGTTCACAGATACGCAGTATTTT. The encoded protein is CASSLGFTDTQYF.

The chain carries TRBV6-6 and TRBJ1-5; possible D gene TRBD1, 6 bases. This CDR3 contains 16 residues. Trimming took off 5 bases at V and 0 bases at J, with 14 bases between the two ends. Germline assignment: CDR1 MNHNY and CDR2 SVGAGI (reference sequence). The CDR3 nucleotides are TGTGCCAGCAGTACATCAGGGGTATATAGCAATCAGCCCCAGCATTTT. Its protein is CASSTSGVYSNQPQHF.

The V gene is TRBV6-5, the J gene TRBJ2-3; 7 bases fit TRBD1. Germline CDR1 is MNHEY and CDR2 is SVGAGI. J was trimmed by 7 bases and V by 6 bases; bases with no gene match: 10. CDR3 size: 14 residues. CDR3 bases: TGTGCCAGCAGAACAGGGGCCCCGGAGAATACGCAGTATTTT. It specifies CASRTGAPENTQYF.

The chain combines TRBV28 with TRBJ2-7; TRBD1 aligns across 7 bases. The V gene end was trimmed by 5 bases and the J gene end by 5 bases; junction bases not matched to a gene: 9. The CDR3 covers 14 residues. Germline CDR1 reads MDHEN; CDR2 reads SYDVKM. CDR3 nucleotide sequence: TGTGCCAGCAGTACCCCGGACAGGTCCGACGAGCAGTACTTC. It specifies CASSTPDRSDEQYF.

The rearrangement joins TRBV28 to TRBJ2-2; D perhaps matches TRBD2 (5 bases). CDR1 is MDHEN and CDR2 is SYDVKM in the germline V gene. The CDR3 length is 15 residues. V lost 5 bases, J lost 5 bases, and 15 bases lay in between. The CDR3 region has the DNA TGTGCCAGCAGTCTCCTCGTACGGGGAACCGGGGAGCTGTTTTTT. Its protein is CASSLLVRGTGELFF.

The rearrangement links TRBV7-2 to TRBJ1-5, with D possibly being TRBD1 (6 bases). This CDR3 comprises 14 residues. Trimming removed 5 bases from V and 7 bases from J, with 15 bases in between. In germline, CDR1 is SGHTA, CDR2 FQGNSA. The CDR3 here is CASSEWGLGQPQHF. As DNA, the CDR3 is TGTGCCAGCAGCGAATGGGGGCTAGGGCAGCCCCAGCATTTT.

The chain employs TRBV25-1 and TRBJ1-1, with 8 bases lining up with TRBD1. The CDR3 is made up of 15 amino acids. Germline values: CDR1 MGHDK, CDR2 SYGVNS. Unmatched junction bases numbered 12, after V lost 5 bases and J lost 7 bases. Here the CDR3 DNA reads TGTGCCAGCAGTCAAGGTGGGGCACAGGGGGTTGAAGCTTTCTTT. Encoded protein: CASSQGGAQGVEAFF.

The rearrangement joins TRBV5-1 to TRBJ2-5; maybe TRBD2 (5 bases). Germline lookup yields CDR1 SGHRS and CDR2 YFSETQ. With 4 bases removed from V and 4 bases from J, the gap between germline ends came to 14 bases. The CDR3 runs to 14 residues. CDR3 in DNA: TGCGCCAGCAGCCAAAGTCCGGGAATAGAGACCCAGTACTTC. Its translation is CASSQSPGIETQYF.

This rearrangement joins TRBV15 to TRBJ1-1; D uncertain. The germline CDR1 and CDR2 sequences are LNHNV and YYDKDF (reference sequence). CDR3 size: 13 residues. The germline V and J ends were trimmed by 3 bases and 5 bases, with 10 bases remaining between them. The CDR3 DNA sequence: TGTGCCACCAGCAGGGGAATTCAAACTGAAGCTTTCTTT. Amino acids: CATSRGIQTEAFF.

The chain's CDR3 is CASSLGGLYGYTF. For the CDR3, the DNA is TGTGCCAGCTCCCTCGGGGGGCTCTATGGCTACACCTTC. The chain recombines TRBV28 with TRBJ1-2, with a possible D match to TRBD1 (6 bases). The germline V gene has CDR1 MDHEN and CDR2 SYDVKM. CDR3 length: 13 residues. The V and J ends lost 8 bases and 4 bases respectively, with 14 bases between them.

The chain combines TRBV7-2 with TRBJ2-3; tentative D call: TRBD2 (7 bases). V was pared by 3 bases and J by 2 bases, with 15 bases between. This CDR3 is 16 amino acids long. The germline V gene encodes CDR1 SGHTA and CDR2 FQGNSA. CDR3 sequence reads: CASSFRAGAHTDTQYF. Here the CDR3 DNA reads TGTGCCAGCAGCTTCCGGGCGGGGGCGCACACAGATACGCAGTATTTT.

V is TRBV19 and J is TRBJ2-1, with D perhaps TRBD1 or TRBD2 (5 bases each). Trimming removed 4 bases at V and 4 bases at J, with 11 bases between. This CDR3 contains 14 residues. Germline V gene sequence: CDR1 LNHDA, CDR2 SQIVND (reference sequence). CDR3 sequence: CASSTWDGYNEQFF. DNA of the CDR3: TGTGCCAGTAGTACATGGGACGGATACAATGAGCAGTTCTTC.

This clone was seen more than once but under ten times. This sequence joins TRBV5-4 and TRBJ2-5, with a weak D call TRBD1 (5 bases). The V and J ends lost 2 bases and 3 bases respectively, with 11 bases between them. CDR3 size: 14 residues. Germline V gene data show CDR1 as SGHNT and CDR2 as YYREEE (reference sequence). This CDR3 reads CASSFTGAEETQYF. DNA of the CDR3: TGTGCCAGCAGCTTTACAGGCGCCGAAGAGACCCAGTACTTC.

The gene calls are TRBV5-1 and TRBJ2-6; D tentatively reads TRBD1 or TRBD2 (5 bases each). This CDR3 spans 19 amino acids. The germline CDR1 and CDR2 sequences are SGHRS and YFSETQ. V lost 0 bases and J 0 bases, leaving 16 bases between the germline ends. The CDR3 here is CASSLEIGGFFSGANVLTF. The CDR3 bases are TGCGCCAGCAGCTTGGAAATTGGGGGATTTTTCTCTGGGGCCAACGTCCTGACTTTC.

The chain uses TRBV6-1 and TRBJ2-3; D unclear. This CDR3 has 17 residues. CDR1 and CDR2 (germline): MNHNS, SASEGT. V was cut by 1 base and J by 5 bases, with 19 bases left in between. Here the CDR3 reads CASSEGVAGVVVDTQYF. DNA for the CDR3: TGTGCCAGCAGTGAAGGGGTGGCTGGGGTGGTTGTAGATACGCAGTATTTT.

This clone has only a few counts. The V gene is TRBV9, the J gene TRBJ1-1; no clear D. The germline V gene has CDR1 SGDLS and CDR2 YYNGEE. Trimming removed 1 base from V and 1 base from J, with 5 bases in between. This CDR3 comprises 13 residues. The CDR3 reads CASSVSGNTEAFF. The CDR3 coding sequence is TGTGCCAGCAGCGTATCTGGGAACACTGAAGCTTTCTTT.